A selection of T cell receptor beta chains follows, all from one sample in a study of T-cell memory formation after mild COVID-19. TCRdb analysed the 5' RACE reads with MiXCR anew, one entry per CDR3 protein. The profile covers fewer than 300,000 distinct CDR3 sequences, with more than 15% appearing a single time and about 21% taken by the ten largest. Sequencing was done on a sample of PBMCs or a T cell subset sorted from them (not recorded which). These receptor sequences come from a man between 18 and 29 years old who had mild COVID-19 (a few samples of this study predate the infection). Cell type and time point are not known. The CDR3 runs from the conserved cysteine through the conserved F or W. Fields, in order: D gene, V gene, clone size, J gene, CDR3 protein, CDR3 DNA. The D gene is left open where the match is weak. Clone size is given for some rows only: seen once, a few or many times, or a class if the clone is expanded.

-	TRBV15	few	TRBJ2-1	CATSRDLSQQFF	TGTGCCACCAGCAGAGATCTCAGCCAGCAGTTCTTC
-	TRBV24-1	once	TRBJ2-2	CATSDPRGIGELFF	TGTGCCACCAGTGACCCCAGGGGAATCGGGGAGCTGTTTTTT
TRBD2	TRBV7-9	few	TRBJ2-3	CASTPKGTNTDTQYF	TGTGCCAGCACCCCCAAGGGGACTAACACAGATACGCAGTATTTT
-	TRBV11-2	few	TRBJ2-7	CASSFTRTYEQYF	TGTGCCAGCAGCTTTACGCGGACCTACGAGCAGTACTTC
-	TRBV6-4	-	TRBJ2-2	CASSGTAATGELFF	TGTGCCAGCAGTGGGACAGCAGCTACCGGGGAGCTGTTTTTT
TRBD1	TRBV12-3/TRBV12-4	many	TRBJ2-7	CASSSTGFEQYF	TGTGCCAGCAGCTCGACAGGGTTCGAGCAGTACTTC
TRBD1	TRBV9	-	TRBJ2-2	CASSARTGPGGELFF	TGTGCCAGCAGCGCCCGGACAGGGCCAGGCGGGGAGCTGTTTTTT
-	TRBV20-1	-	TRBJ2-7	CSARGVAGAGYEQYF	TGCAGTGCTAGAGGGGTGGCAGGCGCCGGCTACGAGCAGTACTTC
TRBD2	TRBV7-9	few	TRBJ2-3	CASSPTGTSGTDTQYF	TGTGCCAGCAGTCCGACCGGGACTAGCGGCACAGATACGCAGTATTTT
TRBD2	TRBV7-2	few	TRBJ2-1	CASSLARGDNNEQFF	TGTGCCAGCAGCTTAGCTCGGGGGGATAACAATGAGCAGTTCTTC
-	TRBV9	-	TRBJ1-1	CASSGTGMNTEAFF	TGTGCCAGCAGCGGGACTGGAATGAACACTGAAGCTTTCTTT
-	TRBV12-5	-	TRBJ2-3	CASGLVPNSDTQYF	TGTGCTAGTGGTTTGGTACCCAACTCAGATACGCAGTATTTT
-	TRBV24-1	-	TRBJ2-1	CATSEVSPGSNEQFF	TGTGCCACCAGTGAGGTCTCCCCGGGTTCCAATGAGCAGTTCTTC
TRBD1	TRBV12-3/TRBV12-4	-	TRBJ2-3	CASSSMGQGRDTQYF	TGTGCCAGCAGTTCTATGGGACAGGGCCGAGATACGCAGTATTTT
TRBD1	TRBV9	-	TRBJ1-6	CASSEQGNSPLHF	TGTGCCAGCAGCGAACAGGGGAATTCACCCCTCCACTTT
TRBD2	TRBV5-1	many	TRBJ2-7	CASSPQGLANYEQYF	TGCGCCAGCAGCCCACAGGGACTAGCAAATTACGAGCAGTACTTC
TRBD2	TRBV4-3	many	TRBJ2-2	CASSQETGTSGEDGELFF	TGCGCCAGCAGCCAGGAAACCGGGACTAGCGGGGAGGACGGGGAGCTGTTTTTT
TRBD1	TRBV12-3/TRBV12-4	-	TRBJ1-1	CASSPRGQGTEAFF	TGTGCCAGCAGCCCCAGGGGGCAGGGCACTGAAGCTTTCTTT
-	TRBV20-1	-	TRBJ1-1	CSARAGGTEAFF	TGCAGTGCTAGGGCCGGGGGGACTGAAGCTTTCTTT
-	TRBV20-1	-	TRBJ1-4	CSAGEFRGEKLFF	TGCAGTGCTGGAGAATTCAGGGGTGAAAAACTGTTTTTT
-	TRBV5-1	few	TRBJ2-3	CASSLAIVSTDTQYF	TGCGCCAGCAGCTTGGCTATCGTTAGCACAGATACGCAGTATTTT
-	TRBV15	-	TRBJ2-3	CATSRDRLGGAAFDTQYF	TGTGCCACCAGCAGAGATCGATTAGGCGGGGCCGCATTTGATACGCAGTATTTT
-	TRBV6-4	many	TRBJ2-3	CASSEEGGPDTQYF	TGTGCCAGCAGTGAAGAGGGGGGGCCAGATACGCAGTATTTT
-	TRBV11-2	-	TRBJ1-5	CASSLSGGNQPQHF	TGTGCCAGCAGCTTATCAGGGGGCAATCAGCCCCAGCATTTT
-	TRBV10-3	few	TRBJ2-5	CAISDESQLKETQYF	TGTGCCATCAGTGACGAATCGCAGCTTAAAGAGACCCAGTACTTC
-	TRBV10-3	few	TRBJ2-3	CAIRTRGGATDTQYF	TGTGCCATCAGGACCAGAGGGGGGGCGACAGATACGCAGTATTTT
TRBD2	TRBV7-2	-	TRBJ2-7	CASSPRRAGAHEQYF	TGTGCCAGCAGCCCCCGACGAGCGGGAGCCCACGAGCAGTACTTC
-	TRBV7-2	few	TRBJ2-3	CASSFDRADTQYF	TGTGCCAGCAGCTTTGATAGAGCTGATACGCAGTATTTT
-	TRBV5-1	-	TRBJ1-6	CASSPAGALNSPLHF	TGCGCCAGCAGCCCAGCCGGGGCCCTCAATTCACCCCTCCACTTT
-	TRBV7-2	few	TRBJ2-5	CASSDRSQETQYF	TGTGCCAGCAGCGACAGGAGCCAAGAGACCCAGTACTTC
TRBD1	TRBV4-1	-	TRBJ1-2	CASSSSSQGFLYGYTF	TGCGCCAGCAGCTCATCCTCACAGGGGTTCCTCTATGGCTACACCTTC
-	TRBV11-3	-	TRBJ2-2	CASSLDLGELFF	TGTGCCAGCAGCTTAGATCTGGGGGAGCTGTTTTTT
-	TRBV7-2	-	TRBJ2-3	CASTYWGSLGTDTQYF	TGTGCCAGCACCTACTGGGGTAGCCTAGGCACAGATACGCAGTATTTT
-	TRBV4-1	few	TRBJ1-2	CASSQGAGGYTF	TGCGCCAGCAGCCAGGGGGCCGGTGGCTACACCTTC